Shown below are 2 T cell receptor beta chains from a single sample sequenced in a study of T cell clonality in common variable immunodeficiency. Their specific antigens are unknown. Clones were read by immunoSEQ multiplex PCR, and TCRdb kept only the in-frame ones, dropping some. The sample has about 17,000 clones, none seen only once; the top ten hold 14%. Study-level findings and limits: Common variable immunodeficiency TCR beta sequences reportedly had fewer deletions and N-nucleotide insertions.

The specimen was peripheral blood mononuclear cells. These receptor sequences come from a human donor with common variable immunodeficiency.

The CDR3 bases that were read are TGTGCCAGCAGCCGACTAAACCCCTACGAG. Translated: CASSRLNPYE. The full CDR3 is CASSRLNPYEQYF. The chain employs TRBV13 and TRBJ2-7; D is possibly TRBD2 (5 bases). The read ends 3 residues shy of where the CDR3 ends; the end is completed using the germline J gene. The CDR3 covers 13 residues. Deletions cut 5 bases from V and 2 bases from J, with 10 bases between. Germline CDR1 reads PRHDT; CDR2 reads FYEKMQ (reference sequence).

With regard to this clone: The read gets to within 3 residues of the CDR3 end, and the germline J gene fills in the rest. The chain recombines TRBV7-9 with TRBJ2-2, with TRBD2 identical over 13 bases. The CDR3 has 15 amino acids. V shed 5 bases, J shed 6 bases, and the junction held 3 bases outside the gene matches. Per germline, CDR1 SEHNR and CDR2 FQNEAQ (reference sequence). The CDR3 DNA, read in part, is TGTGCCAGCAGCCTACTAGCGGGAGGGGCCGGGGAG. Translating it yields CASSLLAGGAGE. The whole CDR3 reads CASSLLAGGAGELFF.